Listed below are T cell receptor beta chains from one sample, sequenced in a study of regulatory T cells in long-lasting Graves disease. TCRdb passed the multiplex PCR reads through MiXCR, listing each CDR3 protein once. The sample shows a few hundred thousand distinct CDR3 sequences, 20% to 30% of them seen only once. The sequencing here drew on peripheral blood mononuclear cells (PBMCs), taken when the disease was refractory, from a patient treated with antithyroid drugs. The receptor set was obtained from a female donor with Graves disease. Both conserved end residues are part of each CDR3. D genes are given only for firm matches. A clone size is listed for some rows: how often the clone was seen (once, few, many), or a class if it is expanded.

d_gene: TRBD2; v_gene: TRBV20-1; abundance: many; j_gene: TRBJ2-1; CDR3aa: CSASGTSGYNEQFF; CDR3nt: TGCAGTGCTAGCGGGACTAGCGGCTACAATGAGCAGTTCTTC
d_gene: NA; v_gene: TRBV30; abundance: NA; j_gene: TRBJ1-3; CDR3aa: CAWSPGGTNTIYF; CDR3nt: TGTGCCTGGAGTCCGGGGGGCACGAACACCATATATTTT
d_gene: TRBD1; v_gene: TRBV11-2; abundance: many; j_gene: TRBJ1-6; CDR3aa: CASSLQQGAGNSPLHF; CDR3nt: TGTGCCAGCAGCCTTCAGCAGGGGGCCGGTAACTCACCCCTCCACTTT
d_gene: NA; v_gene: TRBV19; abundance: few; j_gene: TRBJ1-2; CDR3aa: CASTPDGNYGYTF; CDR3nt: TGTGCCAGTACCCCGGACGGTAACTATGGCTACACCTTC
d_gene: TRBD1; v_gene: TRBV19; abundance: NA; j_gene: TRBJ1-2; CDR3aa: CASISLLQGEVDGYTF; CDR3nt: TGTGCCAGTATCTCCCTACTTCAGGGGGAAGTAGACGGCTACACCTTC
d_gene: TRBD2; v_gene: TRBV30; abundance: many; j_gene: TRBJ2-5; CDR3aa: CAWRIAGVGETQYF; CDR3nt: TGTGCCTGGAGAATAGCGGGAGTGGGGGAGACCCAGTACTTC
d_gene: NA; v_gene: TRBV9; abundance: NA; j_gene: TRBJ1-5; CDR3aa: CASSVGRWGEPQHF; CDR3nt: TGTGCCAGCAGCGTAGGACGATGGGGGGAGCCCCAGCATTTT
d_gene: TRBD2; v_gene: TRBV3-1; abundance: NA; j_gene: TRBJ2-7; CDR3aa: CASSQELSGRYEQYF; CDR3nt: TGTGCCAGCAGCCAAGAGCTGAGCGGGAGGTACGAGCAGTACTTC
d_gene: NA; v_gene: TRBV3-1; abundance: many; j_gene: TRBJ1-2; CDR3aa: CASSHLGIHGYTF; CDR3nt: TGTGCCAGCAGCCATCTTGGGATACATGGCTACACCTTC
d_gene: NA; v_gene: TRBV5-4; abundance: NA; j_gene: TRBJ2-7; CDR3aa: CASSLWTYPYEQYF; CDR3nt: TGTGCCAGCAGCTTGTGGACATACCCCTACGAGCAGTACTTC
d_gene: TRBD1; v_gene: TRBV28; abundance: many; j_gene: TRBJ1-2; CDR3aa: CASSVVGQGLGYTF; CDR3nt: TGTGCCAGCAGTGTCGTCGGACAGGGGTTGGGCTACACCTTC
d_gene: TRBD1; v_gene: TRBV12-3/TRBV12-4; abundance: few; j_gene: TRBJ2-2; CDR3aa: CASRAGQGFAGELFF; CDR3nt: TGTGCCAGCAGGGCGGGACAGGGGTTCGCCGGGGAGCTGTTTTTT
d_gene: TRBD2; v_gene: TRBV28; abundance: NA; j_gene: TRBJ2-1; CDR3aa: CASSGSGSGYNEQFF; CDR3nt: TGTGCCAGCAGCGGGAGCGGGAGTGGGTACAATGAGCAGTTCTTC
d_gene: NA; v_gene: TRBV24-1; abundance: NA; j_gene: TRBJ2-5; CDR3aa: CATSGGNRREETQYF; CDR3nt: TGTGCCACCAGTGGTGGTAATAGAAGGGAAGAGACCCAGTACTTC
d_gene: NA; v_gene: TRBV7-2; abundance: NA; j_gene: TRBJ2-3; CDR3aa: CASTRDPSSDTQYF; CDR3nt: TGTGCCAGCACCCGGGACCCAAGTTCAGATACGCAGTATTTT
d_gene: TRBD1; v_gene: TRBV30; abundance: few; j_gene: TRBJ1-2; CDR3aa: CAWSSGGLYGYTF; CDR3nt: TGTGCCTGGAGCTCAGGGGGTCTCTATGGCTACACCTTC
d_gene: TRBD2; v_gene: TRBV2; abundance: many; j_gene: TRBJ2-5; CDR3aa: CASSSTSGTRGETQYF; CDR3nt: TGTGCCAGCAGCAGTACTAGCGGGACCCGAGGGGAGACCCAGTACTTC
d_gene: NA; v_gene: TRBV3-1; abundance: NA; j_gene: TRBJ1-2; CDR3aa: CASSQGGIGGAYGYTF; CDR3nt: TGTGCCAGCAGCCAAGGAGGGATCGGGGGGGCTTATGGCTACACCTTC
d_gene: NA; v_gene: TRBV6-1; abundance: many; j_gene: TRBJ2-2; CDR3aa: CASSTSTGELFF; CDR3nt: TGTGCCAGCAGCACCTCCACCGGGGAGCTGTTTTTT
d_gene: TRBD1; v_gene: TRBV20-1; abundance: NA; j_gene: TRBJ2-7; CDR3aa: CSAPVTGQGAVEQYF; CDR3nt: TGCAGTGCGCCCGTCACGGGACAGGGGGCGGTGGAGCAGTACTTC
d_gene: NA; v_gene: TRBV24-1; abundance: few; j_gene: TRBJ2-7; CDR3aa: CATSDLTSDEQYF; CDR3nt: TGTGCCACCAGTGACCTCACTAGTGACGAGCAGTACTTC
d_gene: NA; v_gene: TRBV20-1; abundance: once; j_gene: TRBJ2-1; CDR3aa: CSASGTFNEQFF; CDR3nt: TGCAGTGCTAGTGGGACTTTCAATGAGCAGTTCTTC
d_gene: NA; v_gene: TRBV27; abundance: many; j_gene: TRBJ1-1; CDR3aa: CASSLMGGITEAFF; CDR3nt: TGTGCCAGCAGTTTAATGGGGGGCATCACTGAAGCTTTCTTT
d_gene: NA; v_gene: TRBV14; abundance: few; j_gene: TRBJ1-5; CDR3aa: CASSQDVSHSNQPQHF; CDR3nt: TGTGCCAGCAGCCAAGATGTCAGCCATAGCAATCAGCCCCAGCATTTT
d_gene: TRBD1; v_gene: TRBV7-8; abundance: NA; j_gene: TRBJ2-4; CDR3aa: CASSQNGQGNIQYF; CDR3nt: TGTGCCAGCAGTCAAAACGGACAGGGGAACATTCAGTACTTC
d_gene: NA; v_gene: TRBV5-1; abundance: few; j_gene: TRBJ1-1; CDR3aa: CASSLNNSPTPLQMNTEAFF; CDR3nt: TGCGCCAGCAGCTTGAATAATTCCCCGACCCCATTACAAATGAACACTGAAGCTTTCTTT
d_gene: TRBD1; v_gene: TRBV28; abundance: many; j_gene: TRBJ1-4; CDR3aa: CASRNTGAGTNEKLFF; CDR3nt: TGTGCCAGTAGAAACACAGGGGCTGGAACTAATGAAAAACTGTTTTTT
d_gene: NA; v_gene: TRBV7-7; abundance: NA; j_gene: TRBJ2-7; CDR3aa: CASSSYRPGLTYEQYF; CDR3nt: TGTGCTAGCAGCTCCTACCGGCCAGGTTTAACCTACGAGCAGTACTTC
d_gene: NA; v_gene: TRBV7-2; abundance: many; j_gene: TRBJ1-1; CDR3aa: CASSLEDRRWGSEAFF; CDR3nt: TGTGCCAGCAGCCTCGAAGACAGACGCTGGGGGTCTGAAGCTTTCTTT
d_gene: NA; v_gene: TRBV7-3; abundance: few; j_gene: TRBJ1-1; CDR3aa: CASSSTARNTEAFF; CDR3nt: TGTGCCAGCAGCTCCACTGCAAGGAACACTGAAGCTTTCTTT
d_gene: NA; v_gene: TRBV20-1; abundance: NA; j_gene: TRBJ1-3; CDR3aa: CSARRGQQNTIYF; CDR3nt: TGCAGTGCTAGACGAGGACAGCAAAACACCATATATTTT
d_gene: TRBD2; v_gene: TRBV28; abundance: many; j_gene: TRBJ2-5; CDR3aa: CASSTLSGSHETQYF; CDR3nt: TGTGCCAGCAGTACCCTTAGCGGGAGCCATGAGACCCAGTACTTC
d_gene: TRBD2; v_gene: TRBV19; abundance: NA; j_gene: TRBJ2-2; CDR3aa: CASSRATSGRLNTGELFF; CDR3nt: TGTGCCAGTAGTAGGGCGACTAGCGGGAGGCTTAACACCGGGGAGCTGTTTTTT
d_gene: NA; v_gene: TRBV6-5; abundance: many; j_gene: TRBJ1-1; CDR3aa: CASSYSRSVNTEAFF; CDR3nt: TGTGCCAGCAGTTACTCGAGGTCGGTGAACACTGAAGCTTTCTTT
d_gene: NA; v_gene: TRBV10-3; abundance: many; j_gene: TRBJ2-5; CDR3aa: CAISEGQETQYF; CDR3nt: TGTGCCATCAGTGAGGGGCAAGAGACCCAGTACTTC
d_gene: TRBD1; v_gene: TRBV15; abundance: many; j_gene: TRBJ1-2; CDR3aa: CATSRAGGSREDYGYTF; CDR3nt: TGTGCCACCAGCAGAGCAGGGGGGAGCAGGGAAGACTATGGCTACACCTTC
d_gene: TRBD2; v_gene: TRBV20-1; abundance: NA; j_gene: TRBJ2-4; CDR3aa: CSARGLLAGGAKNIQYF; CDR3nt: TGCAGTGCTAGAGGACTACTAGCGGGGGGAGCCAAAAACATTCAGTACTTC
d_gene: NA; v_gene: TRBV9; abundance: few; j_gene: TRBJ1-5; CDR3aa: CASSVSPYSNQPQHF; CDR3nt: TGTGCCAGCAGCGTCTCACCTTATAGCAATCAGCCCCAGCATTTT
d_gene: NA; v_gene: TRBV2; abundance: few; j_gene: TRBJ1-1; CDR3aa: CASSGTTPGAFF; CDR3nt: TGTGCCAGCAGTGGGACAACTCCCGGAGCTTTCTTT
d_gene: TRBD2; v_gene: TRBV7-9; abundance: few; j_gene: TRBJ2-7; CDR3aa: CASSHEGLAGDEQYF; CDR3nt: TGTGCCAGCAGCCATGAGGGACTAGCGGGAGACGAGCAGTACTTC
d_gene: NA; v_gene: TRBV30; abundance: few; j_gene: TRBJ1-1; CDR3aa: CAWWQTATEAFF; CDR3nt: TGTGCCTGGTGGCAGACGGCCACTGAAGCTTTCTTT